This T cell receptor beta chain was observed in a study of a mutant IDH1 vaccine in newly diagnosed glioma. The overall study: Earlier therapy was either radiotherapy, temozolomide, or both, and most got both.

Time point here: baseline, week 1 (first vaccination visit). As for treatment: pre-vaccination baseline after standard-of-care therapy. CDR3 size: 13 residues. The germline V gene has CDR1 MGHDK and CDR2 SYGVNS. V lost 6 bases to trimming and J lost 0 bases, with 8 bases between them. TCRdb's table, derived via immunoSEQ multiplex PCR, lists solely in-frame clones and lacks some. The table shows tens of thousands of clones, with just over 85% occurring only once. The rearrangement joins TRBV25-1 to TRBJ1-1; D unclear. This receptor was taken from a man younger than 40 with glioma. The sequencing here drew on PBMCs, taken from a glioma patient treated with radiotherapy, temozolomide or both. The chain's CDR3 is CASRGSLNTEAFF. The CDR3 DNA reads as TGTGCCAGCAGGGGGTCTCTGAACACTGAAGCTTTCTTT.